The 30 T cell receptor beta chains below were found in one sample sequenced in a study of CD8+ T cells in alopecia areata. Reverse transcription of extracted RNA yielded cDNA, which provided the sequencing template. Method: immunoSEQ multiplex PCR; TCRdb's copy keeps in-frame clones and lacks some. The data contain about 76,000 clones, around 65% of them seen just once; the ten biggest clones take up about a quarter. Specified treatment: oral pan-JAK inhibitor, 5-10 mg twice daily. Sample: CD8+ T cells sorted from blood, taken at week 24, from a patient treated with tofacitinib. The receptors here all came from a human donor with alopecia areata.

This chain joins TRBV19 and TRBJ1-5, with 9 bases lining up with TRBD1. J lost 1 base, V lost 6 bases, and 7 bases had no gene match. The CDR3 has 16 amino acids. Germline CDR1 and CDR2: LNHDA and SQIVND (reference sequence). The CDR3 region is CASRTGTGLSNQPQHF. DNA of the CDR3: TGTGCCAGTAGAACCGGGACAGGGTTGAGCAATCAGCCCCAGCATTTT.

This chain links TRBV6-5 with TRBJ2-7; the D is unclear. Germline CDR1 MNHEY, CDR2 SVGAGI. Deletions cut 10 bases from V and 0 bases from J, with 16 bases between. CDR3 length: 14 amino acids. The CDR3 coding sequence is TGTGCCAACCTGGAAATAACCCCCTCCTACGAGCAGTACTTC. This codes for CANLEITPSYEQYF.

The V gene is TRBV7-9, the J gene TRBJ1-6; 7 positions match TRBD1. There are 13 residues in the CDR3. Germline V CDR1 and CDR2: SEHNR, FQNEAQ (reference sequence). The V and J ends lost 6 bases and 15 bases, in that order; junction bases with no gene match: 11. The CDR3, as DNA: TGTGCCAGCAGACACGGACAGGAGACGCTCCTCCACTTT. As protein: CASRHGQETLLHF.

The rearrangement joins TRBV5-4 to TRBJ1-6; 12 positions agree with TRBD1. Trimming at V came to 1 base and at J to 13 bases, leaving 6 bases not matched to a gene. CDR3 size: 15 residues. The V gene's germline CDR1 is SGHNT and CDR2 YYREEE (reference sequence). The CDR3 DNA is TGTGCCAGCAGCTTGCCGGGACAGGGGGCAGATCCCCTCCACTTT. Translated, it gives CASSLPGQGADPLHF.

The genes are TRBV9 and TRBJ2-5; D may be TRBD2 (5 bases). V lost 0 bases, J lost 2 bases, and 11 bases lay in between. The CDR3 is 15 amino acids. The germline V gene has CDR1 SGDLS and CDR2 YYNGEE. CDR3: CASSVVGGLQETQYF. CDR3 nucleotides: TGTGCCAGCAGCGTAGTGGGCGGGTTACAAGAGACCCAGTACTTC.

V gene TRBV5-1 combines with J gene TRBJ1-1; D gene ambiguous. V was clipped by 4 bases and J by 1 base, with 14 bases between them. Germline CDR1 and CDR2: SGHRS and YFSETQ. This CDR3 has 15 residues. The CDR3 here is CASSHMGNRNTEAFF. The CDR3 DNA sequence: TGCGCCAGCAGCCATATGGGTAACAGGAACACTGAAGCTTTCTTT.

The sample holds one count of this clone. The rearrangement uses TRBV7-6 and TRBJ2-3, with 9 bases identical to TRBD1. Germline V lookup: CDR1 SGHVS, CDR2 FNYEAQ. Trimming cost V 5 bases and J 7 bases; bases outside gene matches: 7. CDR3 length equals 14 residues. The CDR3 region is CASSKTTGGYTQYF. CDR3 coding DNA: TGTGCCAGCAGCAAGACGACAGGGGGATATACGCAGTATTTT.

This rearrangement joins TRBV5-1 to TRBJ2-7; a weak D match, TRBD1 (6 bases). This CDR3 contains 14 residues. CDR1 and CDR2 (germline): SGHRS, YFSETQ. V lost 3 bases and J 0 bases, leaving 10 bases between the germline ends. In DNA form, the CDR3 reads TGCGCCAGCAGCTGGACAGATCTCTCCTACGAGCAGTACTTC. Its translation: CASSWTDLSYEQYF.

The J gene is TRBJ2-1, the V gene TRBV9; TRBD2 aligns across 7 bases. V trimming: 0 bases; J trimming: 6 bases; junction bases outside the gene matches: 3. The CDR3 has 14 residues. Germline V gene sequence: CDR1 SGDLS, CDR2 YYNGEE. The CDR3 spells CASSVGRTSNEQFF. DNA for the CDR3: TGTGCCAGCAGCGTAGGGAGGACTAGCAATGAGCAGTTCTTC.

The table lists this clone with a few counts. This CDR3 is CAVEAGSSYNEQFF. The DNA of the CDR3 is TGTGCCGTTGAAGCGGGATCCTCCTACAATGAGCAGTTCTTC. The chain combines TRBV28 with TRBJ2-1; 7 bases align to TRBD2. Germline V gene data show CDR1 as MDHEN and CDR2 as SYDVKM. The V gene end was trimmed by 11 bases and the J gene end by 0 bases; junction bases not matched to a gene: 7. CDR3 length: 14 residues. The full variable domain, with the rest looked up from reference TRBV28 and TRBJ2-1, is DVKVTQSSRYLVKRTGEKVFLECVQDMDHENMFWYRQDPGLGLRLIYFSYDVKMKEKGDIPEGYSVSREKKERFSLILESASTNQTSMYLCAVEAGSSYNEQFFGPGTRLTVL.

The chain employs TRBV7-2 and TRBJ2-7; 11 nucleotides agree with TRBD2. The length of the CDR3 is 14 residues. The germline V gene encodes CDR1 SGHTA and CDR2 FQGNSA. The V and J ends lost 1 base and 6 bases, in that order; junction bases with no gene match: 2. In DNA form, the CDR3 reads TGTGCCAGCAGCTTAGAGGGACTAGCGGCCGAGCAGTACTTC. It codes for CASSLEGLAAEQYF.

The rearrangement uses TRBV2 and TRBJ2-6; D unresolved. The CDR3 loop spans 16 amino acids. V was clipped by 1 base and J by 0 bases, with 7 bases between them. Germline CDR1 reads SNHLY; CDR2 reads FYNNEI. CDR3 bases: TGTGCCAGCAGTGAAGGACACCGCTCTGGGGCCAACGTCCTGACTTTC. Translated, it gives CASSEGHRSGANVLTF.

This clone was seen more than once but under ten times. V gene TRBV27 combines with J gene TRBJ2-5; tentatively, D is TRBD1 or TRBD2 (5 bases each). The V end was cut by 6 bases, the J end by 5 bases, with 22 bases between. The CDR3 is 16 amino acids. The V gene's germline CDR1 is MNHEY and CDR2 SMNVEV (reference sequence). For the CDR3, the DNA is TGTGCCAGCAGCGAACGAGGGGCAATCCAGCTGGAGACCCAGTACTTC. It yields the protein CASSERGAIQLETQYF.

J is TRBJ2-3 and V is TRBV9; TRBD2 is a possible D gene (6 bases). Deletions cut 0 bases from V and 4 bases from J, with 18 bases between. Germline V CDR1 and CDR2: SGDLS, YYNGEE. CDR3 length equals 17 residues. CDR3 in amino acids: CASSVEGDGSGADTQYF. The CDR3 nucleotides read TGTGCCAGCAGCGTAGAAGGAGACGGGAGTGGAGCAGATACGCAGTATTTT.

A single count supports this clone. V is TRBV6-5 and J is TRBJ1-6; 9 nucleotides match TRBD1. V dropped 0 bases and J dropped 6; count of bases not matched to a gene: 3. CDR1 and CDR2 (germline): MNHEY, SVGAGI. The CDR3 loop spans 16 amino acids. In DNA, the CDR3 is TGTGCCAGCAGTTACTCGACAGGGGGTGCTAATTCACCCCTCCACTTT. Translating it yields CASSYSTGGANSPLHF.

The chain uses TRBV27 and TRBJ2-7, with TRBD1 identical over 10 bases. Per the germline V gene, CDR1 is MNHEY and CDR2 is SMNVEV (reference sequence). The length of the CDR3 is 14 residues. The junction had 5 bases not matched to a gene; V was cut back by 4 bases and J by 5 bases. The CDR3 loop is CASSSGTGVNEQYF. For the CDR3, the DNA is TGTGCCAGCAGTTCCGGGACAGGGGTCAACGAGCAGTACTTC.

V usage is TRBV4-1 and J usage is TRBJ2-7; 7 bases align to TRBD2. This CDR3 is built from 15 residues. CDR1 is MGHRA, CDR2 YSYEKL, per germline. Germline trimming cut 5 bases from V and 0 bases from J; bases unmatched to any gene: 7. This CDR3 is CASSISSGPSYEQYF. CDR3 DNA sequence: TGCGCCAGCAGCATATCTAGCGGACCCTCCTACGAGCAGTACTTC.

The V and J genes are TRBV4-1 and TRBJ2-7; 8 bases match TRBD2. The CDR3 totals 17 residues. Germline CDR1 reads MGHRA; CDR2 reads YSYEKL. Unmatched junction bases numbered 11, after V lost 2 bases and J lost 2 bases. CDR3 coding DNA: TGCGCCAGCAGCCAAATTCTCGGGAGGGCCGGTGCCTACGAGCAGTACTTC. It is translated as CASSQILGRAGAYEQYF.

The V call is TRBV30, the J call TRBJ2-7; 11 bases are a match to TRBD2. The CDR3 has 14 amino acids. Losses at the gene ends were 0 bases for V and 6 bases for J; bases not matched to a gene: 4. Germline-derived CDR1 and CDR2 are GTSNPN and SVGIG (reference sequence). The CDR3 coding sequence is TGTGCCTGGAGTGTACTAGCGGGAGCGGGCGAGCAGTACTTC. The encoded protein is CAWSVLAGAGEQYF. Full variable domain (missing parts from reference TRBV30 and TRBJ2-7): SQTIHQWPATLVQPVGSPLSLECTVEGTSNPNLYWYRQAAGRGLQLLFYSVGIGQISSEVPQNLSASRPQDRQFILSSKKLLLSDSGFYLCAWSVLAGAGEQYFGPGTRLTVT.

The chain uses TRBV15 and TRBJ2-7; 8 positions match TRBD1. The ends lost 1 base at V and 5 bases at J; junction bases unmatched: 10. CDR1 is LNHNV and CDR2 is YYDKDF in the germline V gene (reference sequence). CDR3 length equals 16 residues. Here the CDR3 DNA reads TGTGCCACCAGCAGAGCAGCCGGGCAGGGGGCTAACGAGCAGTACTTC. This codes for CATSRAAGQGANEQYF.

The count of this clone is one. This rearrangement joins TRBV27 to TRBJ2-5; no firm D call. The CDR3 consists of 11 residues. CDR1 MNHEY and CDR2 SMNVEV come from the germline V gene (reference sequence). V dropped 2 bases and J dropped 2 bases, with 0 bases sitting between them. CDR3 coding DNA: TGTGCCAGCAGTTTACAAGAGACCCAGTACTTC. This sequence encodes CASSLQETQYF.

The chain has TRBV15 and TRBJ2-7; tentative D call: TRBD2 (5 bases). This CDR3 has 16 amino acids. Deletions cut 0 bases from V and 3 bases from J, with 15 bases between. CDR1 is LNHNV, CDR2 YYDKDF, per germline (reference sequence). The CDR3 sequence: CATSREDFGGGYEQYF. DNA of the CDR3: TGTGCCACCAGCAGAGAAGACTTCGGTGGAGGCTACGAGCAGTACTTC.

This rearrangement joins TRBV6-5 to TRBJ1-2, with D hard to call. The V gene's germline CDR1 is MNHEY and CDR2 SVGAGI. The CDR3 is made up of 12 amino acids. Deletions cut 0 bases from V and 6 bases from J, with 5 bases between. CDR3 nucleotides: TGTGCCAGCAGTTACTCGGGAAATGGCTACACCTTC. Its protein is CASSYSGNGYTF.

V gene TRBV7-9 combines with J gene TRBJ2-2; D is undetermined. Germline CDR1 reads SEHNR; CDR2 reads FQNEAQ (reference sequence). CDR3 size: 16 residues. Trimming removed 5 bases from V and 5 bases from J, with 18 bases in between. The CDR3 coding sequence is TGTGCCAGCAGCCCAGAGCAGACCTATTCGACCGGGGAGCTGTTTTTT. Encoded protein: CASSPEQTYSTGELFF.

The genes are TRBV7-3 and TRBJ2-1; TRBD2 is a possible D gene (6 bases). The germline V gene has CDR1 SGHTA and CDR2 FQGTGA. This CDR3 has 14 residues. Trimming stripped 5 bases from V and 8 bases from J, with 16 bases between. Here the CDR3 DNA reads TGTGCCAGCAGCACTACGGGCCCGGGAGATGAGCAGTTCTTC. This encodes CASSTTGPGDEQFF.

This chain links TRBV9 with TRBJ2-2; D unresolved. The germline V gene has CDR1 SGDLS and CDR2 YYNGEE. V was clipped by 4 bases and J by 6 bases, with 10 bases between them. The CDR3 length is 13 residues. The chain's CDR3 is CASSPFSSGELFF. The CDR3 bases are TGTGCCAGCAGCCCCTTTTCGTCCGGGGAGCTGTTTTTT.

The chain has TRBV19 and TRBJ2-7; no clear D. In germline, CDR1 is LNHDA, CDR2 SQIVND (reference sequence). Trimming stripped 8 bases from V and 3 bases from J, with 17 bases between. The CDR3 covers 14 residues. The CDR3 nucleotides read TGTGCCAGTGCCGCTAGGGTGCGAAACTACGAGCAGTACTTC. Protein sequence: CASAARVRNYEQYF.

The rearrangement uses TRBV7-8 and TRBJ2-5; TRBD2 aligns across 11 bases. Per germline, CDR1 SGHVS and CDR2 FQNEAQ. Unmatched junction bases numbered 7, after V lost 3 bases and J lost 4 bases. The CDR3 loop spans 16 amino acids. The CDR3 reads CASSFSSGGIVETQYF. The CDR3 coding sequence is TGTGCCAGCAGCTTCTCTAGCGGGGGGATTGTAGAGACCCAGTACTTC.

This rearrangement joins TRBV13 to TRBJ2-6; TRBD1 might be the D (6 bases). This CDR3 has 15 amino acids. Trimming shortened V by 1 base and J by 2 bases, and 6 bases separated the two germline ends. The germline gives CDR1 PRHDT, CDR2 FYEKMQ (reference sequence). CDR3 protein: CASSLEGAGANVLTF. CDR3 bases: TGTGCCAGCAGCTTAGAGGGGGCTGGGGCCAACGTCCTGACTTTC. The variable domain in full, completed from reference TRBV13 and TRBJ2-6, reads AAGVIQSPRHLIKEKRETATLKCYPIPRHDTVYWYQQGPGQDPQFLISFYEKMQSDKGSIPDRFSAQQFSDYHSELNMSSLELGDSALYFCASSLEGAGANVLTFGAGSRLTVL.

The chain uses TRBV4-1 and TRBJ2-7, with D possibly matching TRBD1 (6 bases). CDR1 and CDR2 from the germline V gene are MGHRA and YSYEKL. V lost 2 bases and J 3 bases, leaving 11 bases between the germline ends. The CDR3 runs to 14 residues. The CDR3, as DNA: TGCGCCAGCAGCCAACAGGGGTCTTACTACGAGCAGTACTTC. It encodes CASSQQGSYYEQYF.